The clone carrying this T cell receptor beta chain is medium-sized (0.01 to 0.1%) by share. The CDR3 has 13 residues. V was shortened by 5 bases and J by 3 bases, with 10 bases between the two germline ends. These data belong to a study of early T cells in non-severe SARS-CoV-2 infection. Researchers tagged individual cDNA molecules with unique molecular identifiers. TCRdb ran MiXCR on the 5' RACE reads and lists one entry per CDR3 protein. The sample lists roughly 34,000 distinct CDR3 sequences, less than 8% occurring once. The receptor comes from an adult who was a healthcare worker with PCR-confirmed SARS-CoV-2 infection or an uninfected control (not recorded which). The chain employs TRBV12-3 or TRBV12-4 and TRBJ1-1, with a weak D call TRBD1 (6 bases). The sample here was whole blood, taken at baseline. CDR3 DNA: TGTGCCAGCAGTCCCGGACAGCACACTGAAGCTTTCTTT. It is translated as CASSPGQHTEAFF.